This T cell receptor (beta chain) was sequenced for a study of blood T cell repertoires in COVID-19. Across the study: Collection of acute and convalescent COVID-19 samples took place in the United States, Italy and Spain.

There are 13 residues in the CDR3. Per the original methods: Amplification from reference gene primers served as the basis for estimated nucleated cell counts. Method: immunoSEQ multiplex PCR; TCRdb's copy keeps in-frame clones and lacks some. The V and J calls and clone size were taken over from that table, and D and trimming were inferred from the DNA. There are tens of thousands of clones in the sample; about 83% occur only once, and roughly 8.6% lies in the top ten. This receptor was obtained from a human donor with active COVID-19. The donor label of this sample is uncertain. The sequenced material came from peripheral blood. This chain joins TRBV21-1 and TRBJ2-1; the DNA was not used to check the table's D call, TRBD1. TRBV21-1 is an annotated pseudogene. The CDR3: CASTAGTHNEQFF. CDR3 coding DNA: TGTGCCAGCACGGCCGGGACACATAATGAGCAGTTCTTC.